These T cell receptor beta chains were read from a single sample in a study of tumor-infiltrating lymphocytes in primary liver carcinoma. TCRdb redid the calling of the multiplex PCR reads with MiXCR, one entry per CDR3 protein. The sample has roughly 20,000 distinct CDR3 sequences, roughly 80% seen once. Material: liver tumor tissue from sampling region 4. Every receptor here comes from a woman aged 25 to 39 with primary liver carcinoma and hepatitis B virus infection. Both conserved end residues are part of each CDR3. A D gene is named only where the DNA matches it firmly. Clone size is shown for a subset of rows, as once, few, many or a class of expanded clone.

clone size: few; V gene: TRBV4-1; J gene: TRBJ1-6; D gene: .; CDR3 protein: CASSPRTEDSRLHF; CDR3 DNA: TGCGCCAGCAGCCCACGGACAGAGGATTCACGCCTCCACTTT
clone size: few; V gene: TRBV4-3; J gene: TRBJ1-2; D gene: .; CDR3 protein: CAINLDWGRVNGYTF; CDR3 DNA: TGCGCCATCAACCTAGATTGGGGCAGGGTGAATGGCTACACCTTC
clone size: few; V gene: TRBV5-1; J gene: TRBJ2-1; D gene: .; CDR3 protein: CASSPLGVSSYNERFF; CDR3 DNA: TGCGCCAGCAGCCCTCTGGGCGTCAGCTCCTACAACGAGCGGTTCTTC
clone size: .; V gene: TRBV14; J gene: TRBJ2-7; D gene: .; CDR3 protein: CASSRISDERYF; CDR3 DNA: TGTGCCAGCAGCCGAATCTCGGACGAGCGGTACTTC
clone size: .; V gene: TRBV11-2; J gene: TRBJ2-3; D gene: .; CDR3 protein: CGSSRTRQGRGDMQYF; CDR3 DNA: TGTGGCAGCAGCCGGACGCGTCAGGGAAGGGGAGATATGCAGTATTTT
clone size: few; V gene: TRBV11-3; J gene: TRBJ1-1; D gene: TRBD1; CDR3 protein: CAGSLETGGTEAFF; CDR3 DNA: TGTGCCGGCAGCTTAGAAACAGGGGGCACTGAAGCTTTCTTT
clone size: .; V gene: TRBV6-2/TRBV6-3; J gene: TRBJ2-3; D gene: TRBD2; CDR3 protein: CASKPAGVSDTLYF; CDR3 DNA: TGTGCCAGTAAACCAGCGGGAGTATCAGATACGCTGTATTTT
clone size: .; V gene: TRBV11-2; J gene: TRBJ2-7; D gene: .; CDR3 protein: CTSSLGVSGSYEQYF; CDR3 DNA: TGTACCAGCAGCTTAGGAGTTAGCGGTTCCTACGAACAGTATTTC
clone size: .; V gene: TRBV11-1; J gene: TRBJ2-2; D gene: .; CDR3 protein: CVSSRVMTGVSGELFF; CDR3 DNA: TGTGTCAGCAGCAGGGTTATGACGGGAGTGTCCGGGGAGCTGTTCTTT
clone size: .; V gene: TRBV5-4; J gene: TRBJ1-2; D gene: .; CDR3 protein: CDSSPGQGSYGCTF; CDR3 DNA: .
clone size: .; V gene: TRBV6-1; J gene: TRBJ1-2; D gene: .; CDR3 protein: CASSERFLILRSNYGYTF; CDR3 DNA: TGTGCCAGTAGTGAGCGGTTCCTGATCCTTAGATCTAACTATGGCTACACCTTC
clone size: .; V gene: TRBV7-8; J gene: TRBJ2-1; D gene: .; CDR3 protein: CASSLGLHEQFF; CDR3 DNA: TGCGCCAGCAGCTTAGGGCTGCATGAGCAGTTCTTC
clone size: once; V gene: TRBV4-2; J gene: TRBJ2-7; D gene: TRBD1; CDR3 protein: CTSSQGRLGQGGPREQYF; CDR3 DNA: TGTACCAGCAGCCAGGGACGCCTAGGACAGGGGGGACCGCGCGAGCAGTACTTC
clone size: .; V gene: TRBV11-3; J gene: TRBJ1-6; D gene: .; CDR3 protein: CASSFKWSYYSPLHF; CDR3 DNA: TGTGCCAGCAGCTTCAAATGGAGCTATTATTCACCCCTCCACTTT
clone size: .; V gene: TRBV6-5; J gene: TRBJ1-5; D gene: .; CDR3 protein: CTISDSVGEPQHF; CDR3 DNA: TGTACCATCTCGGACAGCGTCGGGGAGCCCCAGCATTTT
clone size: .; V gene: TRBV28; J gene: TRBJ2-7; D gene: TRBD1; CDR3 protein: CASSPAGTGGEQHF; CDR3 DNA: TGTGCCAGCAGTCCAGCCGGGACAGGGGGCGAGCAGCACTTC
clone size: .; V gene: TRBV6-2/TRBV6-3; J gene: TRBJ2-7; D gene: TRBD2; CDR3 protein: CRSSQLAGGLYEQYF; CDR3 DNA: TGTCGCAGCAGTCAATTAGCGGGAGGACTTTATGAGCAGTACTTC
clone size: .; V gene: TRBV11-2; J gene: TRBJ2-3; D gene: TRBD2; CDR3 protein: CASSLAGGQADTQYF; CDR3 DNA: TGTGCCAGCAGCTTAGCGGGAGGGCAAGCAGATACGCAGTATTTT
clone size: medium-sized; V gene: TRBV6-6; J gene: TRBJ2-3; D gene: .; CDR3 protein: CASSYGTRPSTDTQYF; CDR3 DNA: TGTGCCAGCAGTTACGGGACACGTCCTAGCACAGATACGCAGTATTTT
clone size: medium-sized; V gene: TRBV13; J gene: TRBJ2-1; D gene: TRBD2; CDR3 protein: CASSTGTSGAYNEQFF; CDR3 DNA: TGTGCCAGCAGCACCGGGACTAGCGGGGCATACAATGAGCAGTTCTTC